The sequence of this T cell receptor beta chain was determined in a study of blood T cell repertoires in COVID-19. Study in general: The cDNA or gDNA used as material had been derived from T cells, B-cell-depleted T cells, or PBMCs.

This CDR3 is built from 15 residues. Per the germline V gene, CDR1 is KGHSH and CDR2 is LQKENI. Trimming removed 6 bases at V and 4 bases at J, with 18 bases between. Assay used: immunoSEQ multiplex PCR; TCRdb lists only in-frame clones, some missing. This table holds about 190,000 clones, roughly 91% found once. This TCR was recovered from a human donor in a cohort sampled during active COVID-19. The chain recombines TRBV18 with TRBJ1-2; TRBD1 is a possible D gene (5 bases). The sample consisted of peripheral blood. CDR3: CASSPGSGFGYGYTF. The DNA for the CDR3 is TGTGCCAGCTCCCCAGGGTCCGGGTTTGGCTATGGCTACACCTTC.